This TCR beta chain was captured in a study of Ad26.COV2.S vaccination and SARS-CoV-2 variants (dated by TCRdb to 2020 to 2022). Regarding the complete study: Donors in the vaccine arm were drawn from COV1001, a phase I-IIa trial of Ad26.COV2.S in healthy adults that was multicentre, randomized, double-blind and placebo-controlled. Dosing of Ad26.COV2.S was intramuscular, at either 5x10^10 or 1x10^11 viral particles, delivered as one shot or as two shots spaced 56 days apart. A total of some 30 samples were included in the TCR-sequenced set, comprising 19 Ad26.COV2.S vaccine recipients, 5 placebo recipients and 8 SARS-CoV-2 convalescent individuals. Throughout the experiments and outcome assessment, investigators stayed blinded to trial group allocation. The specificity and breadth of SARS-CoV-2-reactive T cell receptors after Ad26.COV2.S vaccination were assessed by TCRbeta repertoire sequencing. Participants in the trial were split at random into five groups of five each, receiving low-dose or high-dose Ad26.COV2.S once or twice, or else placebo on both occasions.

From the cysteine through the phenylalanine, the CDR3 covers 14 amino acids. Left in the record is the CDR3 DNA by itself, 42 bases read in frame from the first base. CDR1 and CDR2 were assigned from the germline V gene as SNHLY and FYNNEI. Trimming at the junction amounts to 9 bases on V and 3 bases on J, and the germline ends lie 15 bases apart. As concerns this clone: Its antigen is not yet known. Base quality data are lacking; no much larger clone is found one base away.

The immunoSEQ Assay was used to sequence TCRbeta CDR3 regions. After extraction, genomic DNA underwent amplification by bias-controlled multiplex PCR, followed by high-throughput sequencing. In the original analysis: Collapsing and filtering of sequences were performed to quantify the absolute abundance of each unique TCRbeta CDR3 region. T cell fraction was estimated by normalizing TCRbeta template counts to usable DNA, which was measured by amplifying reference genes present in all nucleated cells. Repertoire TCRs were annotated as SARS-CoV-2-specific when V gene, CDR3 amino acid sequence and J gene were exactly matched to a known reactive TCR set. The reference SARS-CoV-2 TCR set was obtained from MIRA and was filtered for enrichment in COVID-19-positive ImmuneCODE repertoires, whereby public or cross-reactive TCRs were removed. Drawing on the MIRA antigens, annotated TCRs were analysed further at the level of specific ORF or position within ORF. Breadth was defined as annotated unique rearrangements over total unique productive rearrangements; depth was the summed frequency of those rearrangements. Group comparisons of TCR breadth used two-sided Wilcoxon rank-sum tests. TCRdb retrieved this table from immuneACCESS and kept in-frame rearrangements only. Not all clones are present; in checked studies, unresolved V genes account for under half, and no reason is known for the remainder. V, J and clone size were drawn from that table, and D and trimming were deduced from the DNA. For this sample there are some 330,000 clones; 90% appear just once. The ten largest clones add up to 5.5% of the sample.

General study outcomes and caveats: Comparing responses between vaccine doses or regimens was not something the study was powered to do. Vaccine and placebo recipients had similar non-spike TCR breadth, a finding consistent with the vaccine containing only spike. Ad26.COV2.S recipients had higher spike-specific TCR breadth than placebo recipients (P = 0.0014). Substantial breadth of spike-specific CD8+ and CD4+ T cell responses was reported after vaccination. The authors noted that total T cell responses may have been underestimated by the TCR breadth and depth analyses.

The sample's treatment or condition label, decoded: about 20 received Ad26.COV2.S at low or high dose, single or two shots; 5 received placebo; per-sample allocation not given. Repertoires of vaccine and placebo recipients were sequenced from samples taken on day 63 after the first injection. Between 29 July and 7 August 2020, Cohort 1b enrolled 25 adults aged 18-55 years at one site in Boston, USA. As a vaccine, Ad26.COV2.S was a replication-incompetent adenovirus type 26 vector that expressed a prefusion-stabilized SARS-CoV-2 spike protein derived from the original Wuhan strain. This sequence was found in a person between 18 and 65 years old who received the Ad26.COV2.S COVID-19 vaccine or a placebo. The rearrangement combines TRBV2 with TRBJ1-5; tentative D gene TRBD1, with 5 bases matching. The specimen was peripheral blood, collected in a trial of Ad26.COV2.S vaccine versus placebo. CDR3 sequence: CASKQVDANQPQHF. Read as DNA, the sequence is TGTGCCAGTAAACAGGTAGATGCCAATCAGCCCCAGCATTTT.